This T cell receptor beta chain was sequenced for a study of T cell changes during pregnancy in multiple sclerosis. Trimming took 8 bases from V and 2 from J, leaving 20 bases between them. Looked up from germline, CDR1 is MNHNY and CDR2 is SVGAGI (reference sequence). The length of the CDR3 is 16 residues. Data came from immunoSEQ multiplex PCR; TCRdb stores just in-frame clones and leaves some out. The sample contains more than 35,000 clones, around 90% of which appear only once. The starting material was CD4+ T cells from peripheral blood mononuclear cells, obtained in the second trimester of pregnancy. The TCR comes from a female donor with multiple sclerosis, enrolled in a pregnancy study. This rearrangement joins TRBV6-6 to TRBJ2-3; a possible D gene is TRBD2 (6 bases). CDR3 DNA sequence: TGTGCCAGCGCTAATTCCGGGACTCGCCCCACAGATACGCAGTATTTT. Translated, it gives CASANSGTRPTDTQYF.